This record concerns one T cell receptor beta chain sequence. Its antigen is unknown. The sample comes from a study of cytomegalovirus exposure and HLA in healthy donors. Study findings and constraints: An assumption of roughly uniform sequencing depth across donors underlay the presence/absence analyses.

This CDR3 has 17 residues. Germline CDR1 MNHNS, CDR2 SASEGT. J gave up 4 bases and V 2 bases, and 5 bases lay outside the gene matches. This PCR relied on a set of 60 Vbeta primers and 13 Jbeta primers. Assay used: immunoSEQ multiplex PCR; TCRdb lists only in-frame clones, some missing. Here the sample spans roughly 100,000 clones, just over 75% being singletons. The sample was PBMCs. The origin of this receptor is a man aged 40-50 years in good health and CMV-seropositive. The chain joins TRBV6-1 to TRBJ1-6; 10 bases map to TRBD1. CDR3 DNA sequence: TGTGCCAGCAGTGAAAGGGGACAGGGGCTTTATAATTCACCCCTCCACTTT. This gives the protein CASSERGQGLYNSPLHF.